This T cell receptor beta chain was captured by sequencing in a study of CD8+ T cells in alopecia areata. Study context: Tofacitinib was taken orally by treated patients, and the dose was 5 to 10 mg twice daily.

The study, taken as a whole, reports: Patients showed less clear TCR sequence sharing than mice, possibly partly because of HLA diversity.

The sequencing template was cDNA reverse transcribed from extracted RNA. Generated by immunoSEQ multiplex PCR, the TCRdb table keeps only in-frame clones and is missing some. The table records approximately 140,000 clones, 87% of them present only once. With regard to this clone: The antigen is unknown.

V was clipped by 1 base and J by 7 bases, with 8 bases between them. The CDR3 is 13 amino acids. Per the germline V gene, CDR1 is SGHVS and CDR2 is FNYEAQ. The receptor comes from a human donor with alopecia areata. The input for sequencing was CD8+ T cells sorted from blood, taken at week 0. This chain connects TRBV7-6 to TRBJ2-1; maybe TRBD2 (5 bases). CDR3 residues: CASSLVTNNEQFF. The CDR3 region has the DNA TGTGCCAGCAGCTTAGTGACTAATAATGAGCAGTTCTTC.